These T cell receptor beta chains were read from a single sample in a study of blood T cell repertoires in COVID-19. TCRdb's copy holds only in-frame clones and misses some; the assay was immunoSEQ multiplex PCR. The sample has over 110,000 clones, approximately 81% seen once; the top ten hold 5.5%. The sequenced sample consisted of PBMCs or T cells enriched from blood (not recorded which). Receptor source: a middle-aged man with acute COVID-19. CDR3s include the opening cysteine and the closing phenylalanine or tryptophan. Clone size is given for some rows only: seen once, a few or many times, or a class if the clone is expanded.

>TRBV12-3/TRBV12-4|NA|TRBJ2-1
CASSLPNTKQFF
>TRBV20-1|NA|TRBJ2-3
CSASAPGGSTDTQYF
>TRBV3-1/TRBV3-2|NA|TRBJ1-1
CASSQGAHGDTEAFF
>TRBV30|NA|TRBJ1-4
CGWRGGEEKLFF
>TRBV7-2|NA|TRBJ2-6
CASSPSAGAGANVLTF
>TRBV5-6|NA|TRBJ1-3
CASSRQIGNTIYF
>TRBV7-2|NA|TRBJ2-1
CASSWAGQNEQFF
>TRBV5-6|NA|TRBJ2-1
CASSFTRLAEFF
>TRBV10-2|NA|TRBJ2-1
CASRRDNLNEQFF
>TRBV5-1|NA|TRBJ2-7
CASSFSGTGYEQYF
>TRBV28|NA|TRBJ2-2
CASSGLAGGATGELFF
>TRBV6-1|NA|TRBJ2-7
CASSDFGDSYEQYF
>TRBV27|NA|TRBJ1-2
CASRLQGASNYGYTF
>TRBV4-3|NA|TRBJ2-3
CASSQAGQGPDTQYF
>TRBV5-1|once|TRBJ2-2
CASSLALSGRVPTGELFF
>TRBV6-1|NA|TRBJ1-2
CASSEGTNNYGYTF
>TRBV27|NA|TRBJ1-5
CASSDRTGNQPQHF
>TRBV7-2|NA|TRBJ2-1
CASTPRTGWTGGVADEQFF
>TRBV6-5|NA|TRBJ2-7
CASSYSMDYEQYF
>TRBV28|NA|TRBJ1-3
CASRWTGSSGNTIYF
>TRBV18|NA|TRBJ1-1
CASSPGREGTEAFF
>TRBV28|NA|TRBJ1-2
CASINRMVVDGYTF
>TRBV18|once|TRBJ1-2
CASSSGAESYGYTF
>TRBV2|once|TRBJ1-1
CASEGGTEAFF
>TRBV18|NA|TRBJ2-7
CASSPGGGSSEQYF
>TRBV6-2/TRBV6-3|NA|TRBJ1-6
CASSSDRGRVNSPLHF
>TRBV7-2|NA|TRBJ2-1
CASSPTSGRALPREQFF
>TRBV19|NA|TRBJ1-5
CASSTRDQPQHF
>TRBV5-4|NA|TRBJ1-2
CASREDGLYGYTF
>TRBV4-2|NA|TRBJ2-4
CASSQDLGAVWNIQYF
>TRBV18|NA|TRBJ1-5
CASSDRRNQPQHF
>TRBV30|NA|TRBJ1-4
CAWSGPQAAAEKLFF
>TRBV3-1/TRBV3-2|NA|TRBJ1-2
CASSPGTGGGYTF
>TRBV2|NA|TRBJ2-3
CASSDSRGPSTDTQYF
>TRBV10-1|NA|TRBJ2-2
CASSEDYTGELFF
>TRBV9|NA|TRBJ2-1
CASSVEGSSGGNEQFF
>TRBV7-8|NA|TRBJ1-6
CASSLQGLYNSPLHF
>TRBV7-9|NA|TRBJ1-1
CASSSGGEVVF
>TRBV2|NA|TRBJ1-1
CASTPGGTENTEAFF
>TRBV3-1/TRBV3-2|NA|TRBJ2-2
CASSPPGTANTGELFF
>TRBV12-3/TRBV12-4|NA|TRBJ2-4
CASSRDRYIQYF
>TRBV3-1/TRBV3-2|once|TRBJ2-2
CASSPRGRGGPNGELFF
>TRBV29-1|NA|TRBJ2-7
CSFLPGTHIYEQYF
>TRBV12-3/TRBV12-4|NA|TRBJ1-5
CASGRGSNQPQHF
>TRBV5-8|once|TRBJ1-2
CASSLVGYTF
>TRBV24-1|NA|TRBJ2-1
CATSDLGGPHNEQFF
>TRBV5-4|NA|TRBJ1-1
CASSLGRGRTEAFF
>TRBV11-2|NA|TRBJ1-2
CASSLGGRSYGYTF
>TRBV7-2|NA|TRBJ2-1
CASSLAGSGQTYNEQFF
>TRBV28|NA|TRBJ2-3
CASRWRGGRIDTQYF
>TRBV10-3|NA|TRBJ1-2
CAISADKTDYGYTF
>TRBV19|NA|TRBJ2-1
CASRPPLGGADNEQFF
>TRBV29-1|few|TRBJ1-2
CSVEERRIHGYTF
>TRBV27|NA|TRBJ2-1
CASSSGLAILVEQFF
>TRBV24-1|NA|TRBJ2-1
CATSLRSGEQFF
>TRBV5-4|NA|TRBJ1-6
CASSKQGWREGSPLHF
>TRBV28|NA|TRBJ1-2
CASSAATGVRGYTF